This TCR beta chain was identified during a study of control samples from healthy donors and cancer patients. The data were produced by immunoSEQ multiplex PCR, yet TCRdb's version contains in-frame clones alone and is incomplete. The sample consists of 120,000 to 150,000 clones, about 90% of them appearing once. This CDR3 has 15 amino acids. Sequencing was carried out using blood. This chain links TRBV21-1 with TRBJ2-1; the table's D gene call, TRBD1, was not cross checked with the DNA. TRBV21-1 represents a pseudogene. The receptor was derived from a man aged 25-45 years in good health. The DNA for the CDR3 is TGTGCCAGCAGTGAAGGACAGGGCTCGAACAATGAGCAGTTCTTC. It is translated as CASSEGQGSNNEQFF.